This T cell receptor (beta chain) was found in a study of shared clonotypes between healthy human individuals. Donors, without exception, were Caucasian adults residing in Nashville, Tennessee. The V gene end was trimmed by 1 base and the J gene end by 6 bases; junction bases not matched to a gene: 3. The CDR3 loop spans 14 amino acids. Germline V CDR1 and CDR2: SQVTM, ANQGSEA. Per the study methods: There were no quality scores in the junction-only immunoSEQ sequences, so filtering differed. Using immunoSEQ multiplex PCR, the repertoire was profiled, and TCRdb retains in-frame clones only, with some absent. V, J and clone size are those of that table, while D and trimming were read from the DNA. Among about half a million clones, 70% to 80% were seen once, and the ten largest hold 13%.

The chain joins TRBV29-1 to TRBJ2-2; 9 bases match TRBD1. The TCR comes from a woman in her forties in good health. Some clones in this sample may be carry-over from other donors' samples. Sample: PBMCs. The CDR3 here is CSVEGNRGPGELFF. CDR3 nucleotides: TGCAGCGTTGAAGGCAACAGGGGGCCCGGGGAGCTGTTTTTT.